This paragraph reports one T cell receptor beta chain. As yet, its antigen is unknown. This entry comes from a study of OX40 agonist ivuxolimab in advanced cancers. At the level of the study: The study enrolled dose-escalation patients with hepatocellular carcinoma, melanoma, renal cell or head and neck cancer. General study findings and limits: In a subset of nonresponders, normalized T-cell clonal expansion was also low.

CDR1 is SEHNR and CDR2 is FQNEAQ in the germline V gene (reference sequence). With 2 bases removed from V and 8 bases from J, the gap between germline ends came to 10 bases. The CDR3 runs 13 residues. Profiling relied on immunoSEQ multiplex PCR, and the TCRdb table lists in-frame clones only, not all of them. The sample has 75,000 to 100,000 clones; 89% are singletons. Anyone with autoimmune disease history or systemic immunosuppression was excluded. The sample here was CD4+ or CD8+ T cells sorted from blood, taken in a trial of the OX40 agonist ivuxolimab. The source is an adult with an advanced solid tumor such as melanoma, head and neck, liver or kidney cancer. The chain links TRBV7-9 to TRBJ1-5, with unresolved D. The CDR3 coding sequence is TGTGCCAGCAGCTTAAACGGGGTCGAGCCCCAGCATTTT. Translated, it gives CASSLNGVEPQHF.